The 23 T cell receptor beta chains below were found in one sample sequenced in a study of regulatory T cells in long-lasting Graves disease (dated by TCRdb to about 2021). The library was produced with multiplex PCR. The sequencer listed for this sample is Illumina HiSeq 4000. To build TCR beta libraries, CDR3 regions were amplified by Arm-PCR using iRepertoire HTBI primers. TCRdb reran the public reads through fastp at Q25 and MiXCR, keeping productive beta chains. CDR3 protein duplicates are merged, each entry listing the most common genes and DNA. The sample records some 450,000 distinct CDR3 sequences, about 16% of which are singletons. Clones ranked in the top ten supply around 10% of the sample. The time point label here, explained by the study, means: newly diagnosed GD, antithyroid drugs for less than 3 months. RNA was extracted from PBMCs in TRIzol for both TCR sequencing and RNA sequencing.

These data are also associated with another study on T cells in Graves' hyperthyroidism and ophthalmopathy.

Sequences were derived from peripheral blood mononuclear cells (PBMCs), sampled at new diagnosis, from a patient treated with antithyroid drugs. The receptors shown here come from a woman aged 25-40 years with Graves disease. Donor details come from another sample of the same person, matched by shared clones.

The rearrangement uses TRBV10-2 and TRBJ2-7; 7 positions match TRBD1. J lost 1 base, V lost 3 bases, and 3 bases had no gene match. CDR3 length: 14 amino acids. Germline CDR1 reads WSHSY; CDR2 reads SAAADI. CDR3 residues: CASSDGTVSYEQYF. DNA for the CDR3: TGCGCCAGCAGTGATGGGACAGTATCCTACGAGCAGTACTTC.

This rearrangement joins TRBV13 to TRBJ1-1; D not certain. The length of the CDR3 is 14 residues. V dropped 5 bases and J dropped 5 bases, with 15 bases sitting between them. CDR1 PRHDT and CDR2 FYEKMQ come from the germline V gene (reference sequence). The CDR3 DNA reads TGTGCCAGCAGCCCGGACGGGATGTGGACTGAAGCTTTCTTT. Its protein is CASSPDGMWTEAFF.

The rearrangement links TRBV25-1 to TRBJ1-4, with 7 bases aligning to TRBD1. Germline lookup yields CDR1 MGHDK and CDR2 SYGVNS. The CDR3 spans 16 residues. V was pared by 4 bases and J by 8 bases, with 13 bases of the junction left unmatched. DNA for the CDR3: TGTGCCAGCAGTGTCTTCCTCGACAGGGCAGGGGAAAAACTGTTTTTT. Its protein product is CASSVFLDRAGEKLFF.

This clonotype was counted a few times. The chain has TRBV29-1 and TRBJ2-1, with 12 bases lining up with TRBD2. The trim removed 6 bases at V and 2 bases at J, leaving 2 bases unmatched. There are 14 residues in the CDR3. The germline gives CDR1 SQVTM, CDR2 ANQGSEA. CDR3 loop: CSVWTSGAYNEQFF. The CDR3, as DNA: TGCAGCGTCTGGACTAGCGGGGCCTACAATGAGCAGTTCTTC.

This clonotype came up many times. The rearrangement uses TRBV5-8 and TRBJ2-3, with 11 bases aligning to TRBD2. CDR3 length equals 16 residues. Germline trimming cut 4 bases from V and 5 bases from J; bases unmatched to any gene: 9. Germline CDR1 and CDR2: SGHTS and YDEGEE. The CDR3 protein is CASSNFGLAGLDTQYF. CDR3 bases: TGTGCCAGCAGCAACTTCGGACTAGCGGGTTTAGATACGCAGTATTTT.

The chain uses TRBV14 and TRBJ2-1; D may correspond to TRBD1 or TRBD2 (6 bases each). The CDR3 loop spans 15 amino acids. Germline V gives CDR1 SGHDN, CDR2 FVKESK. Trimming took off 0 bases at V and 7 bases at J, with 13 bases between the two ends. CDR3 sequence: CASSQDLLGGNEQFF. The CDR3 DNA sequence: TGTGCCAGCAGCCAAGATCTCCTAGGGGGGAATGAGCAGTTCTTC.

This clonotype was observed many times. The CDR3 bases are TGTGCCAGCTCACCACCGGCGCAGGGCCCAAGGTTGGGCACTGAAGCTTTCTTT. This codes for CASSPPAQGPRLGTEAFF. The J gene is TRBJ1-1, the V gene TRBV18, with a possible D match to TRBD1 (5 bases). The length of the CDR3 is 18 residues. Germline values: CDR1 KGHSH, CDR2 LQKENI. Trimming removed 0 bases from V and 4 bases from J, with 21 bases in between.

This clonotype was detected ten times or more. V and J are TRBV10-3 and TRBJ2-5; 9 nucleotides line up with TRBD2. CDR1 ENHRY and CDR2 SYGVKD come from the germline V gene. With 0 bases clipped from V and 6 bases from J, the junction kept 5 bases outside the gene matches. The CDR3 is made up of 15 amino acids. The CDR3 sequence is CAISESRTSEQTQYF. For the CDR3, the DNA is TGTGCCATCAGTGAGTCGCGGACTAGCGAGCAGACCCAGTACTTC.

This chain joins TRBV28 and TRBJ1-1; unclear D gene. V lost 6 bases, J lost 10 bases, and 15 bases lay in between. The CDR3 covers 12 residues. Germline V gene lookup returns CDR1 MDHEN and CDR2 SYDVKM. The CDR3 region is CASSLRTAGAFF. The CDR3 DNA is TGTGCCAGCAGCCTTAGGACGGCCGGAGCTTTCTTT.

In this sample, this clonotype turned up many times. Written as DNA, the CDR3 is TGTGCCAGCAGCGCTAGCGGGACAGGTCTCTACGAGCAGTACTTC. This codes for CASSASGTGLYEQYF. The genes are TRBV7-2 and TRBJ2-7, with TRBD2 as a possible D gene (9 bases). The CDR3 is made up of 15 amino acids. Germline V lookup: CDR1 SGHTA, CDR2 FQGNSA. The V end was cut by 5 bases, the J end by 3 bases, with 17 bases between.

The J gene is TRBJ2-1, the V gene TRBV5-1, with D perhaps matching TRBD2 (6 bases). This CDR3 is 15 amino acids long. Between the trimmed V and J ends, which lost 7 bases and 6 bases, there was a span of 20 bases. In germline, CDR1 is SGHRS, CDR2 YFSETQ. For the CDR3, the DNA is TGCGCCAGCTCCCTCGTGGGGGACTCTATCAATGAGCAGTTCTTC. It codes for CASSLVGDSINEQFF.

Ten or more counts support this clonotype. V gene TRBV9 combines with J gene TRBJ2-1, with D possibly being TRBD2 (5 bases). CDR1 and CDR2 (germline): SGDLS, YYNGEE. V was pared by 5 bases and J by 8 bases, with 23 bases between. The CDR3 contains 16 residues. The CDR3 coding sequence is TGTGCCAGCAGTCCCTCCGGGGTTGGGGTAGTTGATGAGCAGTTCTTC. This sequence encodes CASSPSGVGVVDEQFF.

This clonotype was recorded a few times. The J gene is TRBJ1-1, the V gene TRBV7-9; TRBD1 aligns across 8 bases. The V gene end was trimmed by 1 base and the J gene end by 5 bases; junction bases not matched to a gene: 6. CDR1 and CDR2 from the germline V gene are SEHNR and FQNEAQ (reference sequence). CDR3 length: 15 residues. The CDR3 loop reads CASSLVFRGRTEAFF. The CDR3 DNA is TGTGCCAGCAGCTTAGTTTTCAGGGGGCGGACTGAAGCTTTCTTT.

This clonotype was detected ten times or more. This chain connects TRBV18 to TRBJ2-5; 8 nucleotides match TRBD1. Looked up from germline, CDR1 is KGHSH and CDR2 is LQKENI. With 1 base clipped from V and 5 bases from J, the junction kept 6 bases outside the gene matches. This CDR3 is 15 amino acids long. Written as DNA, the CDR3 is TGTGCCAGCTCACCACGGACAGGGCTTCAGGAGACCCAGTACTTC. It yields the protein CASSPRTGLQETQYF.

The rearrangement joins TRBV20-1 to TRBJ2-3; D gene uncertain. V lost 6 bases and J 2 bases, leaving 24 bases between the germline ends. Germline CDR1 reads DFQATT; CDR2 reads SNEGSKA (reference sequence). The CDR3 spans 17 residues. CDR3: CSALPGPGYSITDTQYF. The DNA for the CDR3 is TGCAGTGCCCTACCGGGCCCCGGGTATTCTATCACAGATACGCAGTATTTT.

This clonotype was seen at least ten times. This chain joins TRBV7-2 and TRBJ2-4; 10 bases line up with TRBD2. In germline, CDR1 is SGHTA, CDR2 FQGNSA. Losses at the gene ends were 5 bases for V and 8 bases for J; bases not matched to a gene: 12. This CDR3 is built from 16 residues. Here the CDR3 DNA reads TGTGCCAGCAGCCCCATTCCCGCTAGCGGGAGAGACATTCAGTACTTC. Translating it yields CASSPIPASGRDIQYF.

This clonotype has at least ten counts. The V gene is TRBV6-9, the J gene TRBJ2-1, with TRBD2 identical over 11 bases. The V and J ends lost 3 bases and 7 bases, in that order; junction bases with no gene match: 5. Germline V lookup: CDR1 MNHGY, CDR2 SVAAGI. The CDR3 sequence is 15 residues long. The CDR3 DNA is TGTGCCAGCAGTTACCTAGCGGGAGGATATAATGAGCAGTTCTTC. Residues: CASSYLAGGYNEQFF.

Many counts were recorded for this clonotype. The chain combines TRBV2 with TRBJ1-4, with no clear D. V was pared by 9 bases and J by 6 bases, with 14 bases between. Germline loops: CDR1 SNHLY, CDR2 FYNNEI. This CDR3 comprises 13 residues. The CDR3 DNA reads TGTGCCAGTAACTCGTACGGGGATGAAAAACTGTTTTTT. Encoded protein: CASNSYGDEKLFF.

This clonotype was seen a handful of times. The chain recombines TRBV6-1 with TRBJ1-2, with a tentative D call TRBD1 (5 bases). Trimming cost V 4 bases and J 1 base, with 7 bases left between them. CDR3 size: 13 residues. Germline lookup yields CDR1 MNHNS and CDR2 SASEGT. The CDR3, as DNA: TGTGCCAGCAGTGCGACAGATAACTATGGCTACACCTTC. Its translation is CASSATDNYGYTF.

The table lists this clonotype with many counts. CDR3 residues: CSARSGGVDTEAFF. CDR3 bases: TGCAGTGCTAGGTCCGGGGGCGTCGACACTGAAGCTTTCTTT. The chain employs TRBV20-1 and TRBJ1-1, with a weak D call TRBD1 (6 bases). The CDR3 extends over 14 amino acids. Per germline, CDR1 DFQATT and CDR2 SNEGSKA (reference sequence). The ends were cut back, 3 bases at V and 3 bases at J, with 14 bases in the middle.

About this clonotype: Likely a read error: the CDR3 ends without its conserved phenylalanine or tryptophan. This chain links TRBV20-1 with TRBJ1-3; D gene ambiguous. The CDR3 totals 13 residues. With 4 bases removed from V and 0 bases from J, the gap between germline ends came to 7 bases. CDR1 is DFQATT, CDR2 SNEGSKA, per germline (reference sequence). This CDR3 is CSATSDSGNTIYY. In DNA form, the CDR3 reads TGCAGTGCTACCTCAGACTCTGGAAACACCATATATTAT.

This clonotype was found many times. The chain joins TRBV20-1 to TRBJ2-1; the D is unclear. V was clipped by 0 bases and J by 6 bases, with 9 bases between them. CDR1 and CDR2 (germline): DFQATT, SNEGSKA (reference sequence). The CDR3 spans 13 residues. The CDR3 DNA is TGCAGTGCTAGAGAAACATCTAGCAATGAGCAGTTCTTC. This encodes CSARETSSNEQFF.

The chain carries TRBV20-1 and TRBJ2-7; tentative D call: TRBD1 (5 bases). CDR1 and CDR2 (germline): DFQATT, SNEGSKA (reference sequence). This CDR3 has 16 amino acids. V dropped 6 bases and J dropped 1 base, with 22 bases sitting between them. The CDR3 DNA sequence: TGCAGTGCGAAGGCGTCCAGGGCGGAAAGTTCCTACGAGCAGTACTTC. Protein product: CSAKASRAESSYEQYF.